This is a list of T cell receptor beta chains from one sample in a study of blood T cell repertoires in COVID-19. The table came from immunoSEQ multiplex PCR; TCRdb's copy has only in-frame clones and leaves some out. The table records hundreds of thousands of clones, approximately 85% of them present only once. The sample was peripheral blood. These receptors came from a woman aged 60 to 75 with active or convalescent COVID-19. CDR3s include the opening cysteine and the closing phenylalanine or tryptophan. Expanded clones get a size class; other rows say once, few or many, or leave the size out.

j_call clone_size v_call cdr3_aa
TRBJ1-6 . TRBV7-9 CASSLVTGVGNSPLHF
TRBJ1-6 . TRBV3-1/TRBV3-2 CASSQEAGGSPLHF
TRBJ2-5 . TRBV5-1 CASSSTGVVETQYF
TRBJ2-1 . TRBV29-1 CSARTSFPYNEQFF
TRBJ2-1 . TRBV29-1 CSVEDQANNEQFF
TRBJ1-4 . TRBV12-3/TRBV12-4 CASGPPGKEKLFF
TRBJ1-3 . TRBV4-1 CASSQDRGGRDTIYF
TRBJ1-2 . TRBV19 CATWTGDGYTF
TRBJ1-3 few TRBV7-2 CASSLGSVVGNTIYF
TRBJ1-3 once TRBV7-2 CASSLDFSRWDTIYF
TRBJ1-3 . TRBV19 CASSKGVPGNTIYF